The next 26 T cell receptor beta chains were all read from a single sample in a study of tumor-infiltrating lymphocytes in primary liver carcinoma. Production of TCR beta cDNA used around 500 ng total RNA together with a constant-region primer. Nested multiplex PCR, run for three rounds with slightly modified ARM-PCR, yielded TCR beta libraries. The first two PCR rounds, roughly 10 cycles each, used TRBV1-TRBV30 forward primers and a C-beta reverse primer. TCRdb reprocessed the multiplex PCR reads with MiXCR, giving one entry per CDR3 protein. The repertoire holds about 210,000 distinct CDR3 sequences, around three fifths seen once, with 6% to 8.5% in the top ten. The blood RNA (from unsorted whole blood) was obtained, and germline DNA was also extracted. The material sequenced was peripheral blood. These receptor sequences come from a woman aged 55-70 years with primary liver carcinoma and hepatitis B virus infection.

As concerns this clonotype: Compared with germline, one end of the junction differs, possibly owing to a read error. The gene calls are TRBV11-2 and TRBJ1-3; D unresolved. The CDR3 covers 14 residues. The V gene's germline CDR1 is SGHAT and CDR2 FQNNGV. The CDR3 bases are TGTGCCAGCAGCCCAGGAGTCTCTGGAAGCACCATATATTTT. It specifies CASSPGVSGSTIYF.

This clonotype was counted a single time. At one boundary the junction diverges from the germline segment, which might be a read error. The CDR3 nucleotides are TGTGTCAGCAGCTTAGGGGGGGCAGGTTACAATGAGCAGTTCTTC. Encoded protein: CVSSLGGAGYNEQFF. The chain links TRBV11-2 to TRBJ2-1; perhaps TRBD2 as D (7 bases). Germline assignment: CDR1 SGHAT and CDR2 FQNNGV. The CDR3 spans 15 residues.

Many counts were recorded for this clonotype. The J gene is TRBJ1-4, the V gene TRBV11-2; 11 bases align to TRBD1. This CDR3 spans 16 amino acids. Germline-derived CDR1 and CDR2 are SGHAT and FQNNGV. The junction had 3 bases not matched to a gene; V was cut back by 0 bases and J by 6 bases. The CDR3 DNA follows: TGTGCCAGCAGCTTAGAGCCGGGACAGGGGGATGAAAAACTGTTTTTT. This sequence encodes CASSLEPGQGDEKLFF.

The chain recombines TRBV5-4 with TRBJ1-5, with 10 bases fitting TRBD1. Germline V lookup: CDR1 SGHNT, CDR2 YYREEE (reference sequence). This CDR3 has 14 residues. The J segment lost 5 bases and the V segment lost 7 bases, leaving 6 bases of the junction unmatched. CDR3 bases: TGTGCCAGCCGCTCTGGGACAGGGGATCAGCCCCAGCATTTT. Amino acid sequence: CASRSGTGDQPQHF. Together with reference TRBV5-4 and TRBJ1-5, the CDR3 gives the full variable domain: ETGVTQSPTHLIKTRGQQVTLRCSSQSGHNTVSWYQQALGQGPQFIFQYYREEENGRGNFPPRFSGLQFPNYSSELNVNALELDDSALYLCASRSGTGDQPQHFGDGTRLSIL.

In the case of this clonotype: This may come from a read error, since a much larger clone is one base off. This chain connects TRBV12-3 or TRBV12-4 to TRBJ1-1, with D possibly being TRBD1 (6 bases). The CDR3 sequence is 13 residues long. V lost 5 bases and J lost 4, with 11 bases in between. CDR3 nucleotide sequence: TGTGCCAGCAGTGAGGGGGGGATCACTGAAGCTTTCTTT. It is translated as CASSEGGITEAFF.

This clonotype occurred many times. This chain joins TRBV11-2 and TRBJ2-3; 8 bases fit TRBD2. The ends lost 7 bases at V and 3 bases at J; junction bases unmatched: 6. CDR1 and CDR2 (germline): SGHAT, FQNNGV. CDR3 length: 14 residues. This chain's CDR3 is CASTREGRTDTQYF. In DNA form, the CDR3 reads TGTGCCAGCACCCGGGAGGGCCGGACAGATACGCAGTATTTT.

This clonotype was seen at least ten times. The chain recombines TRBV4-2 with TRBJ2-1; the D is unclear. The V gene's germline CDR1 is LGHNA and CDR2 YNFKEQ. V lost 0 bases, J lost 5 bases, and 17 bases lay in between. The CDR3 spans 17 residues. The chain's CDR3 is CASSQELAEPTNNEQFF. The CDR3 region has the DNA TGTGCCAGCAGCCAAGAGTTGGCTGAGCCTACAAACAATGAGCAGTTCTTC.

With regard to this clonotype: This may come from a read error, since a much larger clone is one base off. J is TRBJ1-6 and V is TRBV6-5; D remains ambiguous. Trimming cost V 6 bases and J 7 bases, with 7 bases left between them. Per the germline V gene, CDR1 is MNHEY and CDR2 is SVGAGI. The CDR3 length is 12 residues. CDR3 residues: CASRSQNSPLHF. The CDR3 DNA is TGTGCCAGCAGATCCCAAAATTCACCCCTCCACTTT.

This clonotype was seen once. The chain uses TRBV20-1 and TRBJ2-2; TRBD2 matches 14 bases. With V trimmed by 4 bases and J by 3 bases, 7 bases remained unmatched. Germline V gene data show CDR1 as DFQATT and CDR2 as SNEGSKA (reference sequence). The CDR3 sequence is 17 residues long. The CDR3 nucleotides are TGCAGTGCTACAGAGGGACTAGCGGGAGTCGACACCGGGGAGCTGTTTTTT. It codes for CSATEGLAGVDTGELFF.

Comments on this clonotype: A junction end diverges from the germline sequence, so it may reflect a read error. The rearrangement uses TRBV5-1 and TRBJ2-7; no reliable D call. The CDR3 has 13 amino acids. The germline gives CDR1 SGHRS, CDR2 YFSETQ. CDR3 DNA: TGCACCAGCAGCCCGTGGGGTGGCGACGAACAGTACTTC. Its translation is CTSSPWGGDEQYF.

The chain joins TRBV11-2 to TRBJ2-7, with D uncertain. This CDR3 has 16 amino acids. V dropped 3 bases and J dropped 2 bases, with 17 bases sitting between them. In germline, CDR1 is SGHAT, CDR2 FQNNGV. The CDR3 protein is CASSLWDGLSPYEQYF. In nucleotides, the CDR3 is TGTGCCAGCAGCTTGTGGGATGGCCTGAGCCCCTACGAGCAGTACTTC.

With respect to this clonotype: One base away lies a much larger clone, so this may be a sequencing read error. The CDR3 nucleotides are TGTGTCAGCAGTTACTCTAGGACTAGCCGCTACGAGCAGTACTTC. This codes for CVSSYSRTSRYEQYF. This chain uses TRBV6-5 with TRBJ2-7; TRBD2 matches 8 bases. Germline-derived CDR1 and CDR2 are MNHEY and SVGAGI. This CDR3 comprises 15 residues.

Only a few counts were recorded for this clonotype. The J gene is TRBJ2-7, the V gene TRBV11-2, with D perhaps TRBD1 (8 bases). There are 14 residues in the CDR3. Germline V lookup: CDR1 SGHAT, CDR2 FQNNGV. V lost 7 bases, J lost 7 bases, and 20 bases lay in between. This chain's CDR3 is CASTPGQGGGEQYF. In DNA, the CDR3 is TGTGCCAGCACCCCTGGACAGGGAGGGGGAGAGCAGTACTTC.

For this clonotype: A read error is likely, as this CDR3 ends without the conserved phenylalanine or tryptophan. This sequence joins TRBV11-2 and TRBJ2-3, with 7 positions matching TRBD1. The CDR3 has 16 residues. Per germline, CDR1 SGHAT and CDR2 FQNNGV. J gave up 2 bases and V 7 bases, and 12 bases lay outside the gene matches. This CDR3 is CASNLQTGSFTDTQYL. The CDR3 DNA reads as TGTGCCAGCAACTTGCAGACAGGGTCTTTCACAGATACGCAGTATCTT.

Remarks on this clonotype: At one end, the junction sequence differs from germline, possibly due to a read error. V gene TRBV11-2 combines with J gene TRBJ2-1; 13 bases are shared with TRBD2. The CDR3 consists of 17 residues. Per germline, CDR1 SGHAT and CDR2 FQNNGV. CDR3 loop: CASSFRTSGSSYNEHIF. The CDR3 nucleotides are TGTGCCAGCAGCTTCAGGACTAGCGGGAGCTCCTACAATGAGCACATCTTC.

The V gene is TRBV5-4, the J gene TRBJ1-1; D not certain. V was trimmed by 0 bases and J by 0 bases, leaving 6 bases between them. Looked up from germline, CDR1 is SGHNT and CDR2 is YYREEE (reference sequence). This CDR3 comprises 14 residues. This chain's CDR3 is CASSLGEMNTEAFF. DNA for the CDR3: TGTGCCAGCAGCTTGGGGGAAATGAACACTGAAGCTTTCTTT.

Points on this clonotype: Here the CDR3 omits its conserved ending phenylalanine or tryptophan, so a read error is the likely source. The CDR3 coding sequence is TGTGCCAGCAGCTTGAGACTAGCGATGGGCAATGACCAGTTCTCC. Encoded protein: CASSLRLAMGNDQFS. The rearrangement uses TRBV11-2 and TRBJ2-1, with 8 bases identical to TRBD2. This CDR3 has 15 amino acids. Per germline, CDR1 SGHAT and CDR2 FQNNGV.

As to this clonotype: A much larger clone lies one base from this, so it may be a read error. The chain links TRBV6-5 to TRBJ2-3; D gene ambiguous. Germline V CDR1 and CDR2: MNHEY, SVGAGI. Trimming removed 7 bases from V and 0 bases from J, with 14 bases in between. This CDR3 contains 15 residues. CDR3 residues: CASILAGGSTDTQYF. The CDR3 bases are TGTGCCAGCATTCTGGCCGGCGGAAGCACAGATACGCAGTATTTT.

As concerns this clonotype: A junction end diverges from the germline sequence, so it may reflect a read error. The genes are TRBV29-1 and TRBJ2-6, with a possible D match to TRBD1 (5 bases). The germline gives CDR1 SQVTM, CDR2 ANQGSEA. The CDR3 length is 12 residues. CDR3 loop: CSVSVGANILTF. The CDR3 nucleotides are TGCAGCGTTTCGGTTGGGGCCAACATCCTGACTTTC.

This clonotype came up once. The V call is TRBV11-3, the J call TRBJ2-1; tentatively, D is TRBD2 (6 bases). The CDR3 consists of 17 residues. The germline gives CDR1 SGHNT, CDR2 YENEEA. V was pared by 8 bases and J by 5 bases, with 25 bases between. The CDR3 protein is CASGRGDSRDWDNEQFF. In DNA, the CDR3 is TGTGCCAGCGGCCGTGGCGACTCCCGGGACTGGGACAATGAGCAGTTCTTC.

This clonotype was seen a single time. This chain joins TRBV25-1 and TRBJ1-1; no clear D. Germline V gene lookup returns CDR1 MGHDK and CDR2 SYGVNS. CDR3 length: 13 residues. Trimming removed 4 bases at V and 6 bases at J, with 12 bases between. CDR3 sequence reads: CASSGRQSPEAFF. The CDR3 DNA sequence: TGTGCCAGCAGTGGACGGCAGAGCCCTGAAGCTTTCTTT.

Notes on this clonotype: No conserved phenylalanine or tryptophan ends this CDR3, so it is likely a read error. V gene TRBV11-1 combines with J gene TRBJ2-1; D gene unclear. The CDR3 is 13 amino acids. Germline values: CDR1 SGHAT, CDR2 FQDESV (reference sequence). The CDR3: CACSFGTDNEQFL. The CDR3 region has the DNA TGTGCCTGCAGTTTCGGCACGGATAATGAGCAGTTCCTC.

The V and J genes are TRBV20-1 and TRBJ1-2; no clear D. The CDR3 sequence is 13 residues long. V was clipped by 6 bases and J by 4 bases, with 15 bases between them. The germline CDR1 and CDR2 sequences are DFQATT and SNEGSKA (reference sequence). This CDR3 reads CSAWSQSLYGYTF. CDR3 nucleotides: TGCAGTGCCTGGTCACAATCACTCTATGGCTACACCTTC.

This clonotype was recorded at least ten times. The chain uses TRBV6-1 and TRBJ1-2, with D hard to call. This CDR3 has 13 amino acids. Trimming took off 5 bases at V and 5 bases at J, with 12 bases between the two ends. Germline V gene data show CDR1 as MNHNS and CDR2 as SASEGT. CDR3 protein: CASSSRPTYGYTF. The CDR3 region has the DNA TGTGCCAGCAGTTCGCGGCCAACATATGGCTACACCTTC.

Details on this clonotype: In this CDR3 the conserved last residue, phenylalanine or tryptophan, is missing, so a read error is likely. The chain recombines TRBV11-2 with TRBJ2-5, with 8 bases aligning to TRBD2. From germline, CDR1 is SGHAT and CDR2 FQNNGV. The CDR3 is made up of 13 amino acids. The DNA for the CDR3 is TGTGCAAGCAATCGCGGGAGGCTGGAGACCCAGTACTAC. It specifies CASNRGRLETQYY.

With respect to this clonotype: One end of the junction is discordant with germline, which a read error may explain. The chain has TRBV11-2 and TRBJ2-7, with 8 positions matching TRBD1. The CDR3 loop spans 13 amino acids. Germline assignment: CDR1 SGHAT and CDR2 FQNNGV. CDR3 in DNA: TGTGCCAGCAGCTACTGGGACAGGTACGATCAGTACTTC. Its translation: CASSYWDRYDQYF.